The 24 T cell receptor beta chains given below trace back to one sample, sequenced in a study of lymphopenia after photon versus proton radiotherapy. Using immunoSEQ multiplex PCR, the repertoire was profiled, and TCRdb retains in-frame clones only, with some absent. The sample comprises around 18,000 clones, more than 65% of which are singletons, and 20% rests with the top ten. The sample in question was peripheral blood, obtained from a patient treated with proton-based radiotherapy. These receptors all stem from an older man with pancreatic cancer.

The chain couples TRBV12-5 to TRBJ2-2; 10 nucleotides match TRBD1. The CDR3 consists of 17 residues. Looked up from germline, CDR1 is LGHNT and CDR2 is FRNRAP. With 1 base clipped from V and 4 bases from J, the junction kept 6 bases outside the gene matches. The CDR3, as DNA: TGTGCTAGTGGTTTGGGTTTGGGACAGGGGATCACCGGGGAGCTGTTTTTT. Translating gives CASGLGLGQGITGELFF.

The V gene is TRBV18, the J gene TRBJ1-5, with D unclear. This CDR3 region has 15 residues. CDR1 KGHSH and CDR2 LQKENI come from the germline V gene. Trimming removed 3 bases from V and 0 bases from J, with 9 bases in between. This CDR3 reads CASSPATYSNQPQHF. The CDR3 DNA sequence: TGTGCCAGCTCACCGGCCACTTATAGCAATCAGCCCCAGCATTTT.

V and J are TRBV19 and TRBJ1-3; D call uncertain. V shed 5 bases and J shed 0 bases, with 8 bases lying between them. The CDR3 is made up of 14 amino acids. The germline V gene has CDR1 LNHDA and CDR2 SQIVND (reference sequence). The CDR3 nucleotides read TGTGCCAGTAGTTCACAGAGCTCTGGAAACACCATATATTTT. It codes for CASSSQSSGNTIYF. The full variable domain, its missing parts supplied by reference TRBV19 and TRBJ1-3, is DGGITQSPKYLFRKEGQNVTLSCEQNLNHDAMYWYRQDPGQGLRLIYYSQIVNDFQKGDIAEGYSVSREKKESFPLTVTSAQKNPTAFYLCASSSQSSGNTIYFGEGSWLTVV.

This clone appeared a single time. The chain couples TRBV6-5 to TRBJ1-4, with D unresolved. V was cut by 2 bases and J by 0 bases, with 7 bases left in between. Germline-derived CDR1 and CDR2 are MNHEY and SVGAGI. The CDR3 spans 15 residues. The CDR3 nucleotides are TGTGCCAGCAGTTACCTGGGAGCAACTAATGAAAAACTGTTTTTT. As protein: CASSYLGATNEKLFF.

CDR3 loop: CASSLTSGSLTDTQYF. In DNA form, the CDR3 reads TGCGCCAGCAGCTTAACTAGCGGGAGTTTAACAGATACGCAGTATTTT. The gene calls are TRBV5-1 and TRBJ2-3; TRBD2 aligns across 11 bases. CDR3 length: 16 amino acids. The germline gives CDR1 SGHRS, CDR2 YFSETQ. V dropped 2 bases and J dropped 3; count of bases not matched to a gene: 5.

The chain links TRBV2 to TRBJ1-2; unclear D gene. The CDR3 spans 15 residues. CDR1 is SNHLY and CDR2 is FYNNEI in the germline V gene. V lost 8 bases to trimming and J lost 8 bases, with 24 bases between them. The CDR3 coding sequence is TGTGCCAGCTCGCCTGGGTCCGGGGTGAAGTGGGGCTACACCTTC. Amino acid sequence: CASSPGSGVKWGYTF.

The V gene is TRBV19, the J gene TRBJ2-1; D is ambiguous. V gave up 3 bases and J gave up 8 bases, with 17 bases separating them. Germline V gives CDR1 LNHDA, CDR2 SQIVND (reference sequence). The CDR3 has 15 amino acids. The CDR3 nucleotides are TGTGCCAGTAGTATTATAGGACGGAGTTTATATGAGCAGTTCTTC. Translation gives CASSIIGRSLYEQFF.

The chain recombines TRBV6-5 with TRBJ1-2; D gene unclear. Germline V gene data show CDR1 as MNHEY and CDR2 as SVGAGI. The CDR3 sequence is 13 residues long. V dropped 6 bases and J dropped 5 bases, with 13 bases sitting between them. In nucleotides, the CDR3 is TGTGCCAGCAGCGAGGAGTACCTTTATGGCTACACCTTC. Amino acid sequence: CASSEEYLYGYTF.

The chain uses TRBV20-1 and TRBJ2-1; D gene ambiguous. The CDR3 totals 11 residues. The ends were cut back, 3 bases at V and 9 bases at J, with 9 bases in the middle. Germline CDR1 DFQATT, CDR2 SNEGSKA (reference sequence). The CDR3 region is CSARDVGEQFF. Here the CDR3 DNA reads TGCAGTGCTAGGGACGTTGGTGAGCAGTTCTTC.

In its sample, this clone was seen once. The chain carries TRBV29-1 and TRBJ2-5; D remains unclear. The CDR3 extends over 11 amino acids. Trimming left V 1 base short and J 5 bases short, with 5 bases between. Germline V gives CDR1 SQVTM, CDR2 ANQGSEA. CDR3 nucleotide sequence: TGCAGCGTTGAAGCCCGGGAGACCCAGTACTTC. This sequence encodes CSVEARETQYF.

V is TRBV27 and J is TRBJ2-7; 10 nucleotides line up with TRBD2. J was trimmed by 0 bases and V by 5 bases; bases with no gene match: 4. CDR3 length: 15 amino acids. CDR1 and CDR2 (germline): MNHEY, SMNVEV (reference sequence). CDR3 in amino acids: CASSHGLAASYEQYF. CDR3 in DNA: TGTGCCAGCAGTCACGGACTAGCGGCCTCCTACGAGCAGTACTTC.

This clone showed up just a few times. The chain carries TRBV5-4 and TRBJ1-2, with a possible D match to TRBD1 (6 bases). V was trimmed by 6 bases and J by 2 bases, leaving 14 bases between them. The V gene's germline CDR1 is SGHNT and CDR2 YYREEE (reference sequence). This CDR3 contains 14 residues. This chain's CDR3 is CASTVPTGNYGYTF. CDR3 nucleotide sequence: TGTGCCAGCACTGTCCCGACAGGCAACTATGGCTACACCTTC.

CDR3 nucleotide sequence: TGTGCCAGCAGCGTAACTAGCGGGAGGTTCGATGAGCAGTTCTTC. Translating it yields CASSVTSGRFDEQFF. The chain has TRBV9 and TRBJ2-1; 12 nucleotides agree with TRBD2. V lost 1 base, J lost 8 bases, and 4 bases stayed unmatched. Looked up from germline, CDR1 is SGDLS and CDR2 is YYNGEE. The CDR3 runs 15 residues.

The chain has TRBV5-1 and TRBJ2-3, with TRBD2 matching 12 bases. Germline CDR1 and CDR2: SGHRS and YFSETQ. V lost 3 bases and J lost 6; bases outside the gene matches: 5. There are 15 residues in the CDR3. The CDR3 DNA reads as TGCGCCAGCAGCTCCCGGACTAGCGGGGTGGATACGCAGTATTTT. Its translation: CASSSRTSGVDTQYF.

V gene TRBV27 combines with J gene TRBJ2-7; D is tentatively TRBD1 or TRBD2 (5 bases each). V lost 4 bases, J lost 4 bases, and 17 bases lay in between. The CDR3 consists of 15 residues. From germline, CDR1 is MNHEY and CDR2 SMNVEV (reference sequence). The CDR3 DNA reads TGTGCCAGCAGTTGGGCTACCGGGGCCAAATACGAGCAGTACTTC. This sequence encodes CASSWATGAKYEQYF.

V gene TRBV5-5 combines with J gene TRBJ1-2; 7 bases match TRBD1. The CDR3 runs 17 residues. V lost 0 bases to trimming and J lost 5 bases; unmatched junction nucleotides: 13. The germline V gene has CDR1 SGHKS and CDR2 YYEKEE (reference sequence). The CDR3 coding sequence is TGTGCCAGCAGCTTGGATAACATGAAGACAGGGAGTTATGGCTACACCTTC. Amino acids: CASSLDNMKTGSYGYTF.

The genes are TRBV30 and TRBJ1-5; the D is unclear. Trimming removed 3 bases at V and 3 bases at J, with 24 bases between. This CDR3 spans 18 amino acids. Germline-derived CDR1 and CDR2 are GTSNPN and SVGIG (reference sequence). As DNA, the CDR3 is TGTGCCTGGAGCAAACTTTCTTCCTGGACGGTACCCAATCAGCCCCAGCATTTT. The encoded protein is CAWSKLSSWTVPNQPQHF.

The chain is built from TRBV19 and TRBJ1-4; D unresolved. This CDR3 spans 14 amino acids. CDR1 and CDR2 (germline): LNHDA, SQIVND (reference sequence). Trimming took off 1 base at V and 3 bases at J, with 6 bases between the two ends. The CDR3 is CASSIGTANEKLFF. DNA of the CDR3: TGTGCCAGTAGTATAGGTACGGCTAATGAAAAACTGTTTTTT.

The chain recombines TRBV2 with TRBJ1-3; no reliable D call. The V gene's germline CDR1 is SNHLY and CDR2 FYNNEI. V lost 3 bases, J lost 2 bases, and 8 bases lay in between. This CDR3 has 14 residues. This CDR3 reads CASSDPTPGNTIYF. The CDR3 DNA reads as TGTGCCAGCAGTGACCCGACACCTGGAAACACCATATATTTT.

CDR3 sequence (DNA): TGTGCCAGCAGCTCAGGGACACTCGGAACTGTTAGCTCTGGAAACACCATATATTTT. Protein: CASSSGTLGTVSSGNTIYF. The V gene is TRBV11-3, the J gene TRBJ1-3, with D possibly TRBD1 on 6 matching bases. Germline lookup yields CDR1 SGHNT and CDR2 YENEEA. V lost 4 bases and J lost 0, with 22 bases in between. The CDR3 is 19 residues long.

This clone was picked up one time. V usage is TRBV2 and J usage is TRBJ2-1, with 11 bases fitting TRBD2. The CDR3 is 14 amino acids. Germline assignment: CDR1 SNHLY and CDR2 FYNNEI. V was clipped by 6 bases and J by 7 bases; unmatched bases: 5. DNA of the CDR3: TGTGCCAGCAGGGATAGCGGGAGGGGAAATGAGCAGTTCTTC. This translates into CASRDSGRGNEQFF.

V gene TRBV5-1 combines with J gene TRBJ2-6, with D perhaps TRBD1 (6 bases). V was pared by 0 bases and J by 0 bases, with 13 bases between. The CDR3 is 18 residues long. Germline-derived CDR1 and CDR2 are SGHRS and YFSETQ. The CDR3 sequence is CASSLEGHFDSGANVLTF. The CDR3 nucleotides read TGCGCCAGCAGCTTGGAGGGACATTTCGACTCTGGGGCCAACGTCCTGACTTTC.

This clone has just one count. V is TRBV6-5 and J is TRBJ2-1; D unresolved. Trimming removed 6 bases from V and 2 bases from J, with 14 bases in between. This CDR3 region has 15 residues. Germline loops: CDR1 MNHEY, CDR2 SVGAGI. CDR3 sequence: CASSPTPEPYNEQFF. For the CDR3, the DNA is TGTGCCAGCAGCCCTACACCGGAACCCTACAATGAGCAGTTCTTC.

This clone was observed a single time. This chain links TRBV30 with TRBJ2-5, with D hard to call. Trimming took 0 bases from V and 2 from J, leaving 7 bases between them. CDR1 GTSNPN and CDR2 SVGIG come from the germline V gene (reference sequence). This CDR3 spans 13 amino acids. Here the CDR3 DNA reads TGTGCCTGGAGTGTTAACAGTCAAGAGACCCAGTACTTC. It encodes CAWSVNSQETQYF.